The next 16 T cell receptor beta chains were all read from a single sample in a study of T cells expressing NK-cell markers. TCRdb derives one entry per CDR3 protein from the 5' RACE reads, leaving out DNA. The specimen's table records roughly 420,000 distinct CDR3 sequences. The sequenced sample consisted of blood T cells: a sorted CD56 or NKG2C T cell subset, CD4+ or CD8+ T cells, or bulk PBMC T cells (not recorded which). These receptors were collected from a woman aged 18-70 years in good health.

The chain recombines TRBV24-1 with TRBJ2-3; with no DNA, the TCRdb D assignment of TRBD1 cannot be verified. The CDR3 sequence is 16 residues long. Germline CDR1 KGHDR, CDR2 SFDVKD. The CDR3 loop reads CATSDRGTGNTDTQYF.

The chain has TRBV27 and TRBJ2-3; there is no DNA to check the TCRdb D call of TRBD1. The CDR3 sequence is 14 residues long. Germline CDR1 MNHEY, CDR2 SMNVEV (reference sequence). CDR3 loop: CASSPRSTVDTQYF.

V is TRBV20-1 and J is TRBJ2-2; absent DNA, TCRdb's TRBD1 call cannot be checked. Germline V gene data show CDR1 as DFQATT and CDR2 as SNEGSKA (reference sequence). There are 13 residues in the CDR3. CDR3 in amino acids: CSVATGFTGELFF.

This chain uses TRBV6-5 with TRBJ1-3; without DNA, the TCRdb call of TRBD1 cannot be checked. The length of the CDR3 is 17 residues. Per germline, CDR1 MNHEY and CDR2 SVGAGI. The CDR3 loop reads CASSYTTGTGVGNTIYF.

The chain combines TRBV27 with TRBJ2-2; no DNA is available, so the TRBD1 call from TCRdb remains unchecked. This CDR3 comprises 16 residues. Per germline, CDR1 MNHEY and CDR2 SMNVEV (reference sequence). CDR3 sequence: CASSTRPGLNTGELFF.

The chain links TRBV27 to TRBJ2-5; TCRdb lists TRBD2, though no DNA is available to test this call. Germline V gives CDR1 MNHEY, CDR2 SMNVEV (reference sequence). This CDR3 contains 19 residues. Here the CDR3 reads CASSTFGLAGVEYQETQYF.

The chain combines TRBV21-1 with TRBJ2-1. TRBV21-1 is a listed pseudogene. The CDR3 is made up of 16 amino acids. The CDR3 reads CASITAEGSSYNEQFF.

The chain recombines TRBV29-1 with TRBJ1-2; lacking DNA, the TRBD1 call made by TCRdb goes unchecked. CDR1 and CDR2 (germline): SQVTM, ANQGSEA. This CDR3 contains 15 residues. The CDR3 sequence is CSVEAPTGIYYGYTF.

The rearrangement uses TRBV13 and TRBJ2-7. CDR1 and CDR2 from the germline V gene are PRHDT and FYEKMQ (reference sequence). The CDR3 has 14 amino acids. This CDR3 is CASSLAGILYEQYF.

The chain uses TRBV7-2 and TRBJ2-1; the D call from TCRdb, TRBD1, cannot be confirmed without DNA. The CDR3 runs to 16 residues. CDR1 and CDR2 (germline): SGHTA, FQGNSA. The chain's CDR3 is CASSESGQFYYNEQFF.

V usage is TRBV12-3 or TRBV12-4 and J usage is TRBJ2-5; TCRdb's D call of TRBD1 is untestable without DNA. CDR3 length: 15 amino acids. This CDR3 reads CASSFGTGYQETQYF.

The chain recombines TRBV7-2 with TRBJ2-1. The CDR3 has 14 amino acids. Germline V lookup: CDR1 SGHTA, CDR2 FQGNSA. The CDR3 reads CASSLGFSSHEQFF.

The V and J genes are TRBV12-3 or TRBV12-4 and TRBJ2-1; TCRdb proposes TRBD1, but this gene call is untestable without DNA. The CDR3 runs to 14 residues. This chain's CDR3 is CASSLPDRPNEQFF.

This chain joins TRBV10-3 and TRBJ2-5; the TCRdb D gene call, TRBD1, has no DNA to confirm it. The CDR3 spans 12 residues. Looked up from germline, CDR1 is ENHRY and CDR2 is SYGVKD. The CDR3: CAIGGQIETQYF.

The genes are TRBV12-3 or TRBV12-4 and TRBJ1-5; TCRdb outputs TRBD1, but without DNA this stays unchecked. This CDR3 region has 14 residues. The CDR3 region is CASRQRQAGQPQHF.

V and J are TRBV11-1 and TRBJ1-4; TCRdb picks TRBD1, but there is no DNA to check that call. The CDR3 consists of 19 residues. The germline CDR1 and CDR2 sequences are SGHAT and FQDESV (reference sequence). The CDR3 region is CASSQLTLRDRPTNEKLFF.